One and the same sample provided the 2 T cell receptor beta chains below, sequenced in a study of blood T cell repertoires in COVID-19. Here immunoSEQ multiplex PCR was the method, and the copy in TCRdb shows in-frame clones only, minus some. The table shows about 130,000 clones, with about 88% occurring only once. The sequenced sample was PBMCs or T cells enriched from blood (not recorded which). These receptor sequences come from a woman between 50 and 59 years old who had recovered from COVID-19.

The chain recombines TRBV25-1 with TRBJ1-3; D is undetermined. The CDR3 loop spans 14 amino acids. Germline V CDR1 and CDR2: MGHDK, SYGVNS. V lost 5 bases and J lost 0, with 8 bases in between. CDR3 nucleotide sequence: TGTGCCAGCAGTCACTCCAACTCTGGAAACACCATATATTTT. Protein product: CASSHSNSGNTIYF.

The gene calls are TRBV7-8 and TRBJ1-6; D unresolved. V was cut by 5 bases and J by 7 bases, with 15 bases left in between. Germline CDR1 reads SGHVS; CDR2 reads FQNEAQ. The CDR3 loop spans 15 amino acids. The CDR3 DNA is TGTGCCAGCAGCCCTATTGGCGGGATCAATTCACCCCTCCACTTT. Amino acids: CASSPIGGINSPLHF.